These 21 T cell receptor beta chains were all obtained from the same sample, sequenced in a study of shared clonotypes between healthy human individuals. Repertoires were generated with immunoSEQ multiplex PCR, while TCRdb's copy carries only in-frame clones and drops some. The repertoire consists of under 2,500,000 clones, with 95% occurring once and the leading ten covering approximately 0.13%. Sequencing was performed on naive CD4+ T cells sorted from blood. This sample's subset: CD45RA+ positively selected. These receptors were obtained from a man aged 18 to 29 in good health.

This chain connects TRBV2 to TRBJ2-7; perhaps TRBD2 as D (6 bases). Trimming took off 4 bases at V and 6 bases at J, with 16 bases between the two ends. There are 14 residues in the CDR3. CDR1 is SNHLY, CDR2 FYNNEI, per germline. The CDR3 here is CASSAGWRASEQYF. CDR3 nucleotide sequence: TGTGCCAGCAGTGCAGGCTGGAGGGCGTCCGAGCAGTACTTC. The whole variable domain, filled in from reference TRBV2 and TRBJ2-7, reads EPEVTQTPSHQVTQMGQEVILRCVPISNHLYFYWYRQILGQKVEFLVSFYNNEISEKSEIFDDQFSVERPDGSNFTLKIRSTKLEDSAMYFCASSAGWRASEQYFGPGTRLTVT.

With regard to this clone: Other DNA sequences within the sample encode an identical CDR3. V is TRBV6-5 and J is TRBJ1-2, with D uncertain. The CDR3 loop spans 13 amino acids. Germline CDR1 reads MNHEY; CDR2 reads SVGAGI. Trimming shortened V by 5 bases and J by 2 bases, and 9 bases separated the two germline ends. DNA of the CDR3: TGTGCCAGCAGTCGGAGAGAGAACTATGGCTACACCTTC. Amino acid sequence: CASSRRENYGYTF.

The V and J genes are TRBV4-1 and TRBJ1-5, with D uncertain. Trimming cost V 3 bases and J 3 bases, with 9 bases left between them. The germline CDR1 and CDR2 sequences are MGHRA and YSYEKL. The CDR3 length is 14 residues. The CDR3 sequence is CASSQAVPNQPQHF. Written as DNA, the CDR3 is TGCGCCAGCAGCCAGGCAGTCCCCAATCAGCCCCAGCATTTT.

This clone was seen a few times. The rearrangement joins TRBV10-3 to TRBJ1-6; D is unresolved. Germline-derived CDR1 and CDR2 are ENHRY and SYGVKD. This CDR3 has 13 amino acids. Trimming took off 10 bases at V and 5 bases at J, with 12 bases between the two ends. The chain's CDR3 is CATQVGNNSPLHF. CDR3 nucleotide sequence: TGTGCCACCCAGGTCGGTAATAATTCACCCCTCCACTTT.

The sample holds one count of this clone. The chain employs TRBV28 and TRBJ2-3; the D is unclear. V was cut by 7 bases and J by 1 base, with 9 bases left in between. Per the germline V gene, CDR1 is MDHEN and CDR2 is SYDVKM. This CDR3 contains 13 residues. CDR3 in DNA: TGTGCCAGCACCAAGAGCGGCACAGATACGCAGTATTTT. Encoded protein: CASTKSGTDTQYF.

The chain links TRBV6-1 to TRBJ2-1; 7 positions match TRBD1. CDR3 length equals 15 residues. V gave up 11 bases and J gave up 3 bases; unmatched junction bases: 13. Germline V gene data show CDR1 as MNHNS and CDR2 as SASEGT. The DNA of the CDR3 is TGTGCCGGCCAACCCGGGACAGACAACTACAATGAGCAGTTCTTC. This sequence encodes CAGQPGTDNYNEQFF.

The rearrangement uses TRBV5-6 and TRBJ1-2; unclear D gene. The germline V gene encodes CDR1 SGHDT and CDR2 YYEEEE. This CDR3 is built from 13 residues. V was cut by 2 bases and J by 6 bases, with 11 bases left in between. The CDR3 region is CASSFERRHGYTF. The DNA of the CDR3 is TGTGCCAGCAGCTTTGAGAGAAGGCATGGCTACACCTTC.

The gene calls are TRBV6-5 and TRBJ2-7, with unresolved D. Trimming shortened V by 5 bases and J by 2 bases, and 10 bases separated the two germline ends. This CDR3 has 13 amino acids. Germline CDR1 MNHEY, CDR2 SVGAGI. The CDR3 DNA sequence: TGTGCCAGCAGTCCCGGCGTCGCCTACGAGCAGTACTTC. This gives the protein CASSPGVAYEQYF.

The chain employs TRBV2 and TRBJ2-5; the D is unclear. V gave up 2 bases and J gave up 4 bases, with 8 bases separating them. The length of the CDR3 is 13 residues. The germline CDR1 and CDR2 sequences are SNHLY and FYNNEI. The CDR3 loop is CASSEPVRETQYF. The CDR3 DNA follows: TGTGCCAGCAGTGAACCGGTCCGAGAGACCCAGTACTTC.

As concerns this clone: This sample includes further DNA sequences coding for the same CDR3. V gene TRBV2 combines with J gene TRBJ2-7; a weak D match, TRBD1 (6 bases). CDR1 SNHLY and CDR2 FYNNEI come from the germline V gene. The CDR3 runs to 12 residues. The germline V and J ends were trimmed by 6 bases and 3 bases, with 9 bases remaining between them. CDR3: CASRADSYEQYF. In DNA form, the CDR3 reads TGTGCCAGCAGGGCGGACAGCTACGAGCAGTACTTC.

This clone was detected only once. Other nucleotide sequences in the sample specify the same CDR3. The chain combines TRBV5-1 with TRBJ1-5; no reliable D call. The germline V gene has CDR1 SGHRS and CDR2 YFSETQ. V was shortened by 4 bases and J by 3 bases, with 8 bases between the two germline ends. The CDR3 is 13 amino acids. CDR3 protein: CASSTDSNQPQHF. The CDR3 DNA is TGCGCCAGCAGCACGGATTCCAATCAGCCCCAGCATTTT.

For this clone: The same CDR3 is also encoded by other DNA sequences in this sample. CDR3 region: CASSQEGSQPQHF. CDR3 coding DNA: TGCGCCAGCAGCCAAGAGGGGAGTCAGCCCCAGCATTTT. The chain recombines TRBV4-1 with TRBJ1-5; no definite D call. The V end was cut by 0 bases, the J end by 6 bases, with 6 bases between. The germline V gene encodes CDR1 MGHRA and CDR2 YSYEKL. The CDR3 runs 13 residues.

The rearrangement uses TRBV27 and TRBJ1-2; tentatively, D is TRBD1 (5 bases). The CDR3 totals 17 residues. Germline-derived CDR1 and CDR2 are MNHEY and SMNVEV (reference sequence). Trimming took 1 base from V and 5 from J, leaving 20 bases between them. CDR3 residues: CASSLYSRGALPYGYTF. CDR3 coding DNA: TGTGCCAGCAGTTTATATTCCCGCGGGGCTTTACCTTATGGCTACACCTTC.

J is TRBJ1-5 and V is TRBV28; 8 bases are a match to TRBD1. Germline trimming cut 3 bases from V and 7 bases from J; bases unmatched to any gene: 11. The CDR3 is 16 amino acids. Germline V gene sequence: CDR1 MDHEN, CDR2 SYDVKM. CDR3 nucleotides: TGTGCCAGCAGTTTCACCATGGGGACAGGCGAACAGCCCCAGCATTTT. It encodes CASSFTMGTGEQPQHF.

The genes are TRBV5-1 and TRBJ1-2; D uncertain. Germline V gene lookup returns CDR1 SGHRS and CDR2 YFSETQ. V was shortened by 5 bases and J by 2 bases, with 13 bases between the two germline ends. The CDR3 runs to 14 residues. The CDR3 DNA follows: TGCGCCAGCAGTTGGACGCGTTCCAACTATGGCTACACCTTC. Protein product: CASSWTRSNYGYTF.

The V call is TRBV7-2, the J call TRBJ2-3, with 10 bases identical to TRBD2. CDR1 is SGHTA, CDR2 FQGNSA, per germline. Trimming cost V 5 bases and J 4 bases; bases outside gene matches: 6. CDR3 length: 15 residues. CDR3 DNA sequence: TGTGCCAGCAGCGCAGCGGGAGGGCCCCCAGATACGCAGTATTTT. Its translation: CASSAAGGPPDTQYF.

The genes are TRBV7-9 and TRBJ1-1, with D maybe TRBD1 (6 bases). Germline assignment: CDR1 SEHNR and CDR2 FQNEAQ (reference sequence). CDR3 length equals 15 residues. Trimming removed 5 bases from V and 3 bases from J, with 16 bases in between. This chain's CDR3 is CASSREGGGYTEAFF. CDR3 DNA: TGTGCCAGCAGCCGGGAGGGGGGCGGATACACTGAAGCTTTCTTT.

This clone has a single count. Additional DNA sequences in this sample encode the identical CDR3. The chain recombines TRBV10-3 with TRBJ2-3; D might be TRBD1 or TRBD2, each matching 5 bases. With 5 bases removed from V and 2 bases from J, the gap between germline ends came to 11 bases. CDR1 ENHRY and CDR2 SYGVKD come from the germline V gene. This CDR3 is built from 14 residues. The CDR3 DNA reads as TGTGCCATCAGTCCGGGACGGAACACAGATACGCAGTATTTT. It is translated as CAISPGRNTDTQYF.

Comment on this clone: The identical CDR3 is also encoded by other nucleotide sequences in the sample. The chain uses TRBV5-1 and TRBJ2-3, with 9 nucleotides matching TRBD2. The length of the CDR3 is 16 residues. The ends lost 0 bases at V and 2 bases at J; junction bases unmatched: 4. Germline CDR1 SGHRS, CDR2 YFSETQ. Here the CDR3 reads CASSLALAGSTDTQYF. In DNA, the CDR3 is TGCGCCAGCAGCTTGGCTCTAGCGGGATCCACAGATACGCAGTATTTT.

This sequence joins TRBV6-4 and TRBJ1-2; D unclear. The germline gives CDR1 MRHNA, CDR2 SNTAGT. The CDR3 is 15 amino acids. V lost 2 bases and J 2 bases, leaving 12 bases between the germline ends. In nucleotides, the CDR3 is TGTGCCAGCAGTGACAAGGTGATCTCCAACTATGGCTACACCTTC. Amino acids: CASSDKVISNYGYTF.

In nucleotides, the CDR3 is TGTGCCAGCAGCTTTCGACTAGCTAGCGGGGGCCACCAAGAGACCCAGTACTTC. Its protein is CASSFRLASGGHQETQYF. This chain links TRBV7-2 with TRBJ2-5; 10 bases are shared with TRBD2. J was trimmed by 0 bases and V by 3 bases; bases with no gene match: 10. The length of the CDR3 is 18 residues. Germline CDR1 and CDR2: SGHTA and FQGNSA.